This T cell receptor (beta chain) emerged from a study of T cells in narcolepsy. Study-level information: Donors had narcolepsy type 1 or type 2, or were healthy controls.

This clone was seen just once. The target antigen is unknown. Clones were sequenced by immunoSEQ multiplex PCR, and TCRdb holds only the in-frame ones, with some missing. The table shows 25,000 to 35,000 clones, with approximately 87% occurring only once. Study-level points and caveats: Comparing one patient's CSF and blood CD4+ clonotypes highlighted HCRT- and TRIB2-specific autoreactive clonotypes. Some memory CD4+ repertoires had no autoreactive clone sequences.

There are 11 residues in the CDR3. Germline CDR1 is LNHDA and CDR2 is SQIVND (reference sequence). After removal of 6 bases from V and 5 bases from J, the junction contained 0 bases not matched to a gene. This clonotype originated in a human donor with narcolepsy. What was sequenced was CD45RA- memory CD4+ T cells from PBMCs. The chain links TRBV19 to TRBJ2-5, with 7 bases aligning to TRBD2. CDR3 protein: CASRGGETQYF. CDR3 in DNA: TGTGCCAGTAGGGGAGGGGAGACCCAGTACTTC.